The present T cell receptor beta chain was sequenced within a study of shared clonotypes between healthy human individuals. The material for each subset, its genomic DNA, was split evenly across several immunoSEQ plates. The unsorted PBMC replicate PCRs were performed with roughly 280 ng DNA, around 30,000 T cell genomes. The protocol was immunoSEQ multiplex PCR, while the TCRdb copy is restricted to in-frame clones and leaves out a portion. This table has roughly 500,000 clones, over 70% appearing once. All donors qualified as healthy HIV-negative adults and had experienced no recent acute infections or vaccinations. Genomic DNA from unsorted samples was obtained from 70 million to 90 million PBMCs (per sample). The TCR was taken from a woman between 35 and 50 years old in good health. Some clones in this sample may be carry-over from other donors' samples. The sequencing sample was made of PBMCs.

The CDR3: CASSLESGESSGYTF. The CDR3, as DNA: TGTGCCAGCAGCTTGGAGTCAGGGGAATCATCTGGCTACACCTTC. The V and J genes are TRBV5-6 and TRBJ1-2, with a tentative D call TRBD1 (6 bases). Trimming took 0 bases from V and 7 from J, leaving 16 bases between them. CDR3 size: 15 residues. Germline V gives CDR1 SGHDT, CDR2 YYEEEE.